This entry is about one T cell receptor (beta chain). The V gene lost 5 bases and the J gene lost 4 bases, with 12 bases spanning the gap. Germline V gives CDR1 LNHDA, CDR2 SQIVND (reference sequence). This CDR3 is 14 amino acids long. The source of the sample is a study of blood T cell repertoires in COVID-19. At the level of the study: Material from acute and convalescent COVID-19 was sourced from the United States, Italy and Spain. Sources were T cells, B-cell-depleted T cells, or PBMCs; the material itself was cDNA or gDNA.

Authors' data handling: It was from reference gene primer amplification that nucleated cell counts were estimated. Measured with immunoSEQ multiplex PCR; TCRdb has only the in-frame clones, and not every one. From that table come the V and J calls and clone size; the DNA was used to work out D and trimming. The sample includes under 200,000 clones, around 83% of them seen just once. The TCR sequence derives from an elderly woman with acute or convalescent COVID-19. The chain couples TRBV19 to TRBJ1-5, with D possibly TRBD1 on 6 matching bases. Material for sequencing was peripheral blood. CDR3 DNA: TGTGCCAGTAGTGTACAGGGCGCTAATCAGCCCCAGCATTTT. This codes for CASSVQGANQPQHF. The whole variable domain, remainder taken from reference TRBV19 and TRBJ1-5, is DGGITQSPKYLFRKEGQNVTLSCEQNLNHDAMYWYRQDPGQGLRLIYYSQIVNDFQKGDIAEGYSVSREKKESFPLTVTSAQKNPTAFYLCASSVQGANQPQHFGDGTRLSIL.